This passage covers 8 T cell receptor beta chains from one sample sequenced in a study of cytomegalovirus exposure and HLA in healthy donors (dated by TCRdb to the late 2010s). Preparation of the library involved the immunoSEQ multiplex PCR assay. For the multiplex PCR, a mixture combining 60 forward primers for TCR Vbeta segments and 13 reverse primers for TCR Jbeta segments was used. TCRdb's version of the immuneACCESS table is confined to in-frame rearrangements and falls short of the full clone set. An unresolved V gene accounts for under half of the shortfall where checked; the remainder is of unknown origin. The sample records some 140,000 clones, around three quarters of which are singletons. The top ten constitute approximately 4.3% of the sample. Sample: PBMCs. The source is a man aged 25-45 years in good health.

This clone was counted only a few times. V gene TRBV25-1 combines with J gene TRBJ2-5, with 10 bases aligning to TRBD2. Germline assignment: CDR1 MGHDK and CDR2 SYGVNS. V shed 7 bases and J 7 bases; nucleotides not matched to a gene: 6. This CDR3 is built from 13 residues. Written as DNA, the CDR3 is TGTGCCAGCATGAGCGGGAGGGAGGTGACCCAGTACTTC. This gives the protein CASMSGREVTQYF.

This chain connects TRBV7-9 to TRBJ2-7, with D perhaps TRBD2 (5 bases). Germline CDR1 is SEHNR and CDR2 is FQNEAQ (reference sequence). Trimming took 6 bases from V and 6 from J, leaving 18 bases between them. The CDR3 has 14 residues. CDR3: CASSLPTRGGEQYF. CDR3 in DNA: TGTGCCAGCAGTCTTCCGACCCGCGGAGGCGAGCAGTACTTC.

The chain employs TRBV6-4 and TRBJ1-1, with 7 positions matching TRBD1. J was trimmed by 5 bases and V by 0 bases; bases with no gene match: 6. The length of the CDR3 is 15 residues. Germline V gene sequence: CDR1 MRHNA, CDR2 SNTAGT. CDR3 residues: CASSDSPGGWTEAFF. DNA for the CDR3: TGTGCCAGCAGTGACTCGCCAGGGGGTTGGACTGAAGCTTTCTTT.

The V gene is TRBV27, the J gene TRBJ1-4; no clear D gene. The CDR3 extends over 20 amino acids. V was cut by 3 bases and J by 0 bases, with 23 bases left in between. Germline CDR1 MNHEY, CDR2 SMNVEV (reference sequence). The CDR3 DNA reads TGTGCCAGCAGTTTTTTCGGTTTTGGTGCCGGACTCTCAACTAATGAAAAACTGTTTTTT. Amino acids: CASSFFGFGAGLSTNEKLFF.

The gene calls are TRBV11-3 and TRBJ2-5, with D possibly matching TRBD2 (6 bases). The CDR3 runs 15 residues. Germline V gene data show CDR1 as SGHNT and CDR2 as YENEEA. The V and J ends lost 4 bases and 3 bases respectively, with 15 bases between them. The CDR3 DNA sequence: TGTGCCAGCAGCTACGGGCCCGGGAGAGAAGAGACCCAGTACTTC. This codes for CASSYGPGREETQYF.

The chain employs TRBV4-2 and TRBJ1-2, with TRBD1 identical over 11 bases. CDR3 length: 21 amino acids. CDR1 and CDR2 from the germline V gene are LGHNA and YNFKEQ. The V segment lost 4 bases and the J segment 0 bases; nucleotides outside the gene matches: 19. In nucleotides, the CDR3 is TGTGCCAGCAGCCCCCGCAGCATCCGGGACAGGGGGTTCGGTGCTAACTATGGCTACACCTTC. This sequence encodes CASSPRSIRDRGFGANYGYTF.

This chain connects TRBV28 to TRBJ2-7, with 8 bases fitting TRBD1. V shed 6 bases, J shed 7 bases, and the junction held 14 bases outside the gene matches. Germline V gene data show CDR1 as MDHEN and CDR2 as SYDVKM. The CDR3 has 15 amino acids. This CDR3 reads CASSLGRDRQEEQYF. For the CDR3, the DNA is TGTGCCAGCAGCCTAGGGCGGGACAGGCAGGAAGAGCAGTACTTC.

This clone was observed a handful of times. The chain carries TRBV15 and TRBJ2-5; 13 nucleotides agree with TRBD2. Per the germline V gene, CDR1 is LNHNV and CDR2 is YYDKDF (reference sequence). The V segment lost 3 bases and the J segment 9 bases; nucleotides outside the gene matches: 16. This CDR3 has 18 residues. The DNA for the CDR3 is TGTGCCACCAGCAGGGGTTTTCCGGGACTAGCGGGGTCCGGGGCCCAGTACTTC. Residues: CATSRGFPGLAGSGAQYF.